These T cell receptor beta chains were read from a single sample in a study of human T cells and chemical hapten exposure. MiXCR, run by TCRdb on the RACE reads, gives a single entry per CDR3 protein. The sample yields just under 65,000 distinct CDR3 sequences, about 10% seen once. Sequencing used whole blood, obtained in connection with sensitization to the hapten diphenylcyclopropenone (DPC). These receptor sequences come from a woman aged 25 to 39 with alopecia areata. Some clones in this sample may be carry-over from other donors' samples. CDR3s include the opening cysteine and the closing phenylalanine or tryptophan. Each record gives: CDR3 length, D gene, clone size, J gene, V gene, CDR3 protein, CDR3 DNA. A D gene is named only where the DNA matches it firmly. Where a row states a size, it is once, few, many or the class of an expanded clone; other rows omit it.

len: 14; d_gene: TRBD1; abundance: many; j_gene: TRBJ1-5; v_gene: TRBV6-2/TRBV6-3; CDR3aa: CASSRDRDNQPQHF; CDR3nt: TGTGCCAGCAGCCGGGACAGGGATAATCAGCCCCAGCATTTT
len: 13; d_gene: NA; abundance: many; j_gene: TRBJ2-5; v_gene: TRBV7-3; CDR3aa: CASSSGNQETQYF; CDR3nt: TGTGCCAGCAGCTCAGGCAACCAAGAGACCCAGTACTTC
len: 12; d_gene: NA; abundance: NA; j_gene: TRBJ2-2; v_gene: TRBV5-6; CDR3aa: CASSPYTGELFF; CDR3nt: TGTGCCAGCAGCCCCTACACCGGGGAGCTGTTTTTT
len: 13; d_gene: NA; abundance: few; j_gene: TRBJ1-2; v_gene: TRBV4-3; CDR3aa: CASSGATDYGYTF; CDR3nt: TGCGCCAGCAGCGGGGCGACGGACTATGGCTACACCTTC
len: 16; d_gene: NA; abundance: few; j_gene: TRBJ1-4; v_gene: TRBV11-2; CDR3aa: CASSPRSGGPNEKLFF; CDR3nt: TGTGCCAGCAGCCCCAGGAGTGGCGGTCCTAATGAAAAACTGTTTTTT
len: 16; d_gene: TRBD1; abundance: NA; j_gene: TRBJ1-5; v_gene: TRBV12-3/TRBV12-4; CDR3aa: CASSPWGQGAGQPQHF; CDR3nt: TGTGCCAGCAGTCCGTGGGGACAGGGGGCCGGTCAGCCCCAGCATTTT
len: 12; d_gene: TRBD2; abundance: NA; j_gene: TRBJ2-5; v_gene: TRBV29-1; CDR3aa: CSGKRGEETQYF; CDR3nt: TGCAGCGGAAAGCGGGGGGAAGAGACCCAGTACTTC
len: 15; d_gene: NA; abundance: NA; j_gene: TRBJ1-1; v_gene: TRBV12-3/TRBV12-4; CDR3aa: CASSLRGIGNTEAFF; CDR3nt: TGTGCCAGCAGTTTAAGGGGGATCGGGAACACTGAAGCTTTCTTT
len: 14; d_gene: NA; abundance: few; j_gene: TRBJ2-2; v_gene: TRBV29-1; CDR3aa: CSVEARSGTGELFF; CDR3nt: TGCAGCGTTGAGGCCAGGTCGGGCACCGGGGAGCTGTTTTTT
len: 15; d_gene: TRBD1; abundance: many; j_gene: TRBJ1-5; v_gene: TRBV24-1; CDR3aa: CATSETTGVDQPQHF; CDR3nt: TGTGCCACCAGTGAGACAACAGGGGTGGATCAGCCCCAGCATTTT
len: 14; d_gene: NA; abundance: once; j_gene: TRBJ1-3; v_gene: TRBV7-2; CDR3aa: CTSSLVGSGNTIYF; CDR3nt: TGTACCAGCAGCTTAGTGGGCTCTGGAAACACCATATATTTT
len: 14; d_gene: NA; abundance: few; j_gene: TRBJ2-3; v_gene: TRBV7-8; CDR3aa: CASSLELSTDTQYF; CDR3nt: TGTGCCAGCAGCTTAGAGTTAAGCACAGATACGCAGTATTTT
len: 16; d_gene: NA; abundance: NA; j_gene: TRBJ2-2; v_gene: TRBV5-6; CDR3aa: CASSLWSELNTGELFF; CDR3nt: TGTGCCAGCAGCTTGTGGTCCGAATTGAACACCGGGGAGCTGTTTTTT
len: 12; d_gene: NA; abundance: many; j_gene: TRBJ1-2; v_gene: TRBV28; CDR3aa: CASRSGNYGYTF; CDR3nt: TGTGCCAGCAGGTCGGGAAACTATGGCTACACCTTC
len: 16; d_gene: NA; abundance: NA; j_gene: TRBJ2-7; v_gene: TRBV7-2; CDR3aa: CASSFTQPTVLYEQYF; CDR3nt: TGTGCCAGCAGCTTCACGCAACCGACCGTACTCTACGAGCAGTACTTC
len: 14; d_gene: TRBD1; abundance: NA; j_gene: TRBJ1-5; v_gene: TRBV6-2/TRBV6-3; CDR3aa: CASTQGASNQPQHF; CDR3nt: TGTGCCAGCACTCAGGGGGCAAGCAATCAGCCCCAGCATTTT
len: 14; d_gene: NA; abundance: NA; j_gene: TRBJ1-4; v_gene: TRBV5-1; CDR3aa: CASSDGTPDEKLFF; CDR3nt: TGCGCCAGCAGCGACGGGACACCCGATGAAAAACTGTTTTTT
len: 13; d_gene: NA; abundance: NA; j_gene: TRBJ1-2; v_gene: TRBV12-3/TRBV12-4; CDR3aa: CASSLTGVNGYTF; CDR3nt: TGTGCCAGCAGTTTAACAGGAGTAAATGGCTACACCTTC
len: 18; d_gene: NA; abundance: many; j_gene: TRBJ1-5; v_gene: TRBV15; CDR3aa: CATSREPLRRGVDQPQHF; CDR3nt: TGTGCCACCAGCAGAGAACCCCTTCGACGGGGAGTCGACCAGCCCCAGCATTTT
len: 13; d_gene: NA; abundance: few; j_gene: TRBJ1-5; v_gene: TRBV6-2/TRBV6-3; CDR3aa: CASSFQGTQPQHF; CDR3nt: TGTGCCAGCTCTTTCCAGGGAACTCAGCCCCAGCATTTT
len: 13; d_gene: NA; abundance: few; j_gene: TRBJ2-1; v_gene: TRBV20-1; CDR3aa: CSANPHSRNEQFF; CDR3nt: TGCAGTGCTAACCCACACTCTCGTAATGAGCAGTTCTTC
len: 16; d_gene: TRBD1; abundance: NA; j_gene: TRBJ2-2; v_gene: TRBV7-2; CDR3aa: CASSAPGTGTTGELFF; CDR3nt: TGTGCCAGCAGCGCCCCTGGGACAGGGACCACCGGGGAGCTGTTTTTT
len: 18; d_gene: TRBD1; abundance: few; j_gene: TRBJ2-5; v_gene: TRBV19; CDR3aa: CASSIGTGKGAGQETQYF; CDR3nt: TGTGCCAGTAGTATCGGGACAGGAAAAGGAGCAGGACAAGAGACCCAGTACTTC
len: 15; d_gene: NA; abundance: NA; j_gene: TRBJ1-5; v_gene: TRBV12-3/TRBV12-4; CDR3aa: CASSLIGSSNQPQHF; CDR3nt: TGTGCCAGCAGTTTAATCGGGTCTAGCAATCAGCCCCAGCATTTT
len: 15; d_gene: NA; abundance: NA; j_gene: TRBJ1-5; v_gene: TRBV18; CDR3aa: CASSPGTALRQPQHF; CDR3nt: TGTGCCAGCTCACCAGGTACAGCCCTTCGTCAGCCCCAGCATTTT